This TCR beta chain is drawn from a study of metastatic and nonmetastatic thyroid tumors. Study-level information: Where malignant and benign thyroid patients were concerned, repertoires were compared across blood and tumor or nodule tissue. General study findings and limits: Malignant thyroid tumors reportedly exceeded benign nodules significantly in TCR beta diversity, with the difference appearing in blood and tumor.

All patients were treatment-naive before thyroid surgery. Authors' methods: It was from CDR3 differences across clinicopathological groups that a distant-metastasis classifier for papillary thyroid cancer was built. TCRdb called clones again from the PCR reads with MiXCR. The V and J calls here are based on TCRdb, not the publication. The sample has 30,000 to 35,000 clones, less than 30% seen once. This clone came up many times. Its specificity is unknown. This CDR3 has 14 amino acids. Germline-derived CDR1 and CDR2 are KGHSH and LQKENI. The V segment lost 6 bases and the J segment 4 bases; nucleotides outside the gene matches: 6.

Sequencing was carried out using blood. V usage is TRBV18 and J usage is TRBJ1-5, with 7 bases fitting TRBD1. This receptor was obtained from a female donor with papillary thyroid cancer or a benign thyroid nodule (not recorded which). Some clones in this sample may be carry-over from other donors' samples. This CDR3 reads CASSHGQDNQPQHF. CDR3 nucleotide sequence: TGTGCCAGCTCTCACGGACAGGATAATCAGCCCCAGCATTTT.